The 17 T cell receptor beta chains below come from one sample, sequenced in a study of beta chain features in type 1 diabetes. Isolated RNA was reverse transcribed in full, so expressed TCRB transcripts were sequenced. The repertoire was sequenced with immunoSEQ multiplex PCR; TCRdb's copy has only in-frame clones and lacks some. The repertoire consists of 150,000 to 190,000 clones, with over 7.5% occurring once and the leading ten covering 0.65%. Sequencing was performed on central memory CD4+ T cells from blood. The receptors were sampled from a man younger than 35 in good health.

This clone showed up just a few times. J is TRBJ1-1 and V is TRBV14; D not resolved. Germline V gene sequence: CDR1 SGHDN, CDR2 FVKESK. The CDR3 loop spans 13 amino acids. Trimming pared 0 bases from V and 7 bases from J, leaving 9 bases between. This CDR3 reads CASSQDLQLEAFF. In DNA, the CDR3 is TGTGCCAGCAGCCAAGATCTACAGCTTGAAGCTTTCTTT.

This clone has just a few counts. The chain carries TRBV6-6 and TRBJ2-1, with 7 bases aligning to TRBD1. The V segment lost 5 bases and the J segment 7 bases; nucleotides outside the gene matches: 8. This CDR3 is 14 amino acids long. Germline V gives CDR1 MNHNY, CDR2 SVGAGI (reference sequence). This CDR3 reads CASSLTGERNEQFF. The CDR3 DNA reads TGTGCCAGCAGTCTAACAGGGGAGAGGAATGAGCAGTTCTTC.

This clone was seen many times. The chain has TRBV5-1 and TRBJ1-2, with TRBD1 matching over 7 bases. The length of the CDR3 is 13 residues. V trimming: 4 bases; J trimming: 6 bases; junction bases outside the gene matches: 6. The germline V gene encodes CDR1 SGHRS and CDR2 YFSETQ. The CDR3 bases are TGCGCCAGCAGCATCGGACAGGTGGATGGCTACACCTTC. The encoded protein is CASSIGQVDGYTF.

This clone was seen a few times. Other DNA sequences in the sample encode the same CDR3. This rearrangement joins TRBV4-2 to TRBJ1-5; 10 bases fit TRBD1. Germline V gene lookup returns CDR1 LGHNA and CDR2 YNFKEQ. This CDR3 is 15 amino acids long. J gave up 1 base and V 6 bases, and 3 bases lay outside the gene matches. The CDR3 sequence: CASSRQGASNQPQHF. CDR3 sequence (DNA): TGTGCCAGCAGTCGACAGGGGGCGAGCAATCAGCCCCAGCATTTT.

This clone occurred many times. The V call is TRBV7-9, the J call TRBJ2-1, with unresolved D. V was cut by 1 base and J by 7 bases, with 11 bases left in between. Per germline, CDR1 SEHNR and CDR2 FQNEAQ (reference sequence). The CDR3 spans 14 residues. CDR3 bases: TGTGCCAGCAGCTTAGGGCCTCCCGGGAATGAGCAGTTCTTC. It is translated as CASSLGPPGNEQFF. Complete variable domain (other parts from reference TRBV7-9 and TRBJ2-1): DTGVSQNPRHKITKRGQNVTFRCDPISEHNRLYWYRQTLGQGPEFLTYFQNEAQLEKSRLLSDRFSAERPKGSFSTLEIQRTEQGDSAMYLCASSLGPPGNEQFFGPGTRLTVL.

The gene calls are TRBV15 and TRBJ2-1, with TRBD2 identical over 11 bases. The junction had 4 bases not matched to a gene; V was cut back by 5 bases and J by 4 bases. This CDR3 comprises 15 residues. Germline V gene data show CDR1 as LNHNV and CDR2 as YYDKDF (reference sequence). DNA for the CDR3: TGTGCCACCAGCGGAGGGACTAGCGGATACAATGAGCAGTTCTTC. It codes for CATSGGTSGYNEQFF.

This clone was seen a handful of times. The V and J genes are TRBV6-6 and TRBJ1-2; a weak D match, TRBD1 (6 bases). Trimming left V 0 bases short and J 4 bases short, with 9 bases between. There are 14 residues in the CDR3. Germline assignment: CDR1 MNHNY and CDR2 SVGAGI (reference sequence). CDR3 coding DNA: TGTGCCAGCAGTTACTCGAACAGGGTCTATGGCTACACCTTC. Translation gives CASSYSNRVYGYTF.

Ten or more counts support this clone. The chain couples TRBV4-3 to TRBJ1-1; D not certain. Trimming shortened V by 0 bases and J by 3 bases, and 5 bases separated the two germline ends. The CDR3 contains 13 residues. From germline, CDR1 is LGHNA and CDR2 YSLEER. This CDR3 reads CASSQDSDTEAFF. The CDR3 DNA reads as TGCGCCAGCAGCCAAGATTCTGACACTGAAGCTTTCTTT.

J is TRBJ2-2 and V is TRBV4-1; D perhaps matches TRBD1 (6 bases). The CDR3 spans 15 residues. CDR1 is MGHRA and CDR2 is YSYEKL in the germline V gene. Trimming took off 1 base at V and 2 bases at J, with 8 bases between the two ends. CDR3 nucleotide sequence: TGCGCCAGCAGCCAAGGGACAGTTAACACCGGGGAGCTGTTTTTT. Its protein product is CASSQGTVNTGELFF.

The chain couples TRBV5-1 to TRBJ2-1, with D perhaps matching TRBD2 (5 bases). Per germline, CDR1 SGHRS and CDR2 YFSETQ. V lost 2 bases and J lost 6, with 6 bases in between. CDR3 length equals 12 residues. CDR3 bases: TGCGCCAGCAGCTTTGAGGGCAATGAGCAGTTCTTC. Protein sequence: CASSFEGNEQFF.

This clone was counted at least ten times. This chain connects TRBV19 to TRBJ2-7; 9 bases are shared with TRBD1. The trim removed 4 bases at V and 2 bases at J, leaving 9 bases unmatched. Germline V CDR1 and CDR2: LNHDA, SQIVND (reference sequence). The CDR3 is 16 residues long. The CDR3 region is CASSNRPGTGTYEQYF. Here the CDR3 DNA reads TGTGCCAGTAGTAACCGTCCCGGGACAGGGACCTACGAGCAGTACTTC.

This clone was seen ten or more times. The genes are TRBV28 and TRBJ1-4, with D perhaps TRBD1 (6 bases). Germline V gene data show CDR1 as MDHEN and CDR2 as SYDVKM. V gave up 6 bases and J gave up 4 bases, with 12 bases separating them. The CDR3 runs 14 residues. The CDR3 sequence: CASSQDSLNEKLFF. In DNA form, the CDR3 reads TGTGCCAGCAGCCAGGACAGCCTTAATGAAAAACTGTTTTTT.

The V and J genes are TRBV11-1 and TRBJ2-1; tentatively, D is TRBD1 (6 bases). CDR1 is SGHAT, CDR2 FQDESV, per germline (reference sequence). V was pared by 1 base and J by 4 bases, with 14 bases between. The CDR3 runs 16 residues. The CDR3 DNA sequence: TGTGCCAGCAGCTTAGAAACAGGGTTCTTATACAATGAGCAGTTCTTC. Residues: CASSLETGFLYNEQFF.

This clone was seen a handful of times. V gene TRBV7-2 combines with J gene TRBJ1-3; D may be TRBD1 (6 bases). Germline V gene lookup returns CDR1 SGHTA and CDR2 FQGNSA. With 6 bases removed from V and 4 bases from J, the gap between germline ends came to 7 bases. The CDR3 runs to 12 residues. The CDR3 loop is CASRDRGNTIYF. CDR3 bases: TGTGCCAGCAGAGACAGGGGAAACACCATATATTTT. The full variable domain, with the rest looked up from reference TRBV7-2 and TRBJ1-3, is GAGVSQSPSNKVTEKGKDVELRCDPISGHTALYWYRQSLGQGLEFLIYFQGNSAPDKSGLPSDRFSAERTGGSVSTLTIQRTQQEDSAVYLCASRDRGNTIYFGEGSWLTVV.

The rearrangement uses TRBV2 and TRBJ1-2; no clear D. CDR1 and CDR2 (germline): SNHLY, FYNNEI. This CDR3 spans 15 amino acids. V was cut by 3 bases and J by 4 bases, with 15 bases left in between. The CDR3: CASSDESAFIYGYTF. In DNA, the CDR3 is TGTGCCAGCAGTGATGAGTCTGCATTTATCTATGGCTACACCTTC.

This clone was seen only a few times. The chain couples TRBV5-4 to TRBJ2-1; D unresolved. This CDR3 has 14 amino acids. Germline V gene lookup returns CDR1 SGHNT and CDR2 YYREEE (reference sequence). The V end was cut by 4 bases, the J end by 6 bases, with 14 bases between. Here the CDR3 DNA reads TGTGCCAGCAGCCGGGTTACGGGTAGCAATGAGCAGTTCTTC. This translates into CASSRVTGSNEQFF. The variable domain in full, with the rest retrieved from reference TRBV5-4 and TRBJ2-1, is ETGVTQSPTHLIKTRGQQVTLRCSSQSGHNTVSWYQQALGQGPQFIFQYYREEENGRGNFPPRFSGLQFPNYSSELNVNALELDDSALYLCASSRVTGSNEQFFGPGTRLTVL.

This sequence joins TRBV2 and TRBJ1-5; 8 positions match TRBD1. The V segment lost 6 bases and the J segment 3 bases; nucleotides outside the gene matches: 13. CDR3 length: 17 amino acids. Germline V CDR1 and CDR2: SNHLY, FYNNEI. The CDR3 DNA reads TGTGCCAGCAGCTACCCTGCTATGACAGGGGTCAATCAGCCCCAGCATTTT. Amino acid sequence: CASSYPAMTGVNQPQHF. The variable domain in full, completed from reference TRBV2 and TRBJ1-5, reads EPEVTQTPSHQVTQMGQEVILRCVPISNHLYFYWYRQILGQKVEFLVSFYNNEISEKSEIFDDQFSVERPDGSNFTLKIRSTKLEDSAMYFCASSYPAMTGVNQPQHFGDGTRLSIL.